This TCR beta chain was observed in a study of cytomegalovirus exposure and HLA in healthy donors. Overall study findings and caveats: It emerged from a later analysis that several of the most significant clusters appeared to be linked to common viral pathogens.

Notes on this clone: The antigen remains unidentified.

A multiplex PCR was run with 60 Vbeta primers and 13 Jbeta primers. Under the authors' procedure: As a later analysis found, there were 80 million to 90 million unique TCR beta chains, of which roughly 11 million were shared. The repertoire was sequenced with immunoSEQ multiplex PCR; TCRdb's copy has only in-frame clones and lacks some. V and J calls plus clone size are reproduced from that table; the DNA served to infer D and trimming. The sample contains more than 95,000 clones, roughly four fifths of which appear only once. The V and J ends lost 1 base and 2 bases respectively, with 12 bases between them. Germline values: CDR1 SGHTA, CDR2 FQGNSA. The CDR3 length is 15 residues.

The V gene is TRBV7-2, the J gene TRBJ2-7, with D possibly TRBD2 on 6 matching bases. The origin of this receptor is a middle-aged man in good health and CMV-seropositive. Sequencing was performed on PBMCs. CDR3 bases: TGTGCCAGCAGCTTAGGCTCCGGGAGAACCTACGAGCAGTACTTC. Translation: CASSLGSGRTYEQYF.